This entry lists 30 T cell receptor beta chains sequenced from one sample in a study of shared clonotypes between healthy human individuals. Sequenced by immunoSEQ multiplex PCR; TCRdb stores in-frame clones only, minus some. Of 2 million to 2.5 million clones in the sample, around 90% were seen once. Material: naive CD4+ T cells from PBMCs. Described subset: CD45RA+ positively selected. The receptors were gathered from a man between 18 and 35 years old in good health. Some clones in this sample may be carry-over from other donors' samples.

This sequence joins TRBV28 and TRBJ2-6; TRBD1 matches 7 bases. Germline values: CDR1 MDHEN, CDR2 SYDVKM. The CDR3 covers 15 residues. V shed 6 bases, J shed 4 bases, and the junction held 6 bases outside the gene matches. In DNA form, the CDR3 reads TGTGCCAGCAGCCTGCGACAGGGAGGGGCCAACGTCCTGACTTTC. Its translation: CASSLRQGGANVLTF.

The genes are TRBV5-1 and TRBJ2-1; TRBD1 agrees at 7 bases. J gave up 0 bases and V 2 bases, and 8 bases lay outside the gene matches. The CDR3 is made up of 17 amino acids. Germline CDR1 reads SGHRS; CDR2 reads YFSETQ. The chain's CDR3 is CASSLILTGSSYNEQFF. In nucleotides, the CDR3 is TGCGCCAGCAGCTTAATATTGACAGGGAGCTCCTACAATGAGCAGTTCTTC.

The chain carries TRBV7-9 and TRBJ2-2; D is uncertain. The CDR3 sequence is 15 residues long. V was cut by 8 bases and J by 0 bases, with 13 bases left in between. Germline CDR1 SEHNR, CDR2 FQNEAQ (reference sequence). CDR3 residues: CASSIGTSNTGELFF. The CDR3 DNA sequence: TGTGCCAGCTCGATCGGAACCTCGAACACCGGGGAGCTGTTTTTT.

The chain carries TRBV11-2 and TRBJ1-1, with D possibly matching TRBD1 (5 bases). Germline V gene data show CDR1 as SGHAT and CDR2 as FQNNGV. The CDR3 contains 14 residues. V lost 7 bases and J lost 4, with 16 bases in between. CDR3 sequence (DNA): TGTGCCAGCACGCGTAACCGGGGGTCCACTGAAGCTTTCTTT. Translating it yields CASTRNRGSTEAFF.

The chain employs TRBV6-5 and TRBJ2-3; unclear D gene. V lost 6 bases and J 0 bases, leaving 7 bases between the germline ends. Germline-derived CDR1 and CDR2 are MNHEY and SVGAGI. The CDR3 has 13 amino acids. CDR3 protein: CASRRISTDTQYF. In DNA form, the CDR3 reads TGTGCCAGCAGGAGGATCAGCACAGATACGCAGTATTTT.

The chain combines TRBV15 with TRBJ2-5; possibly TRBD1 for D (5 bases). The CDR3 consists of 13 residues. V gave up 3 bases and J gave up 4 bases, with 9 bases separating them. The germline V gene has CDR1 LNHNV and CDR2 YYDKDF (reference sequence). The CDR3 spells CATSRGLGETQYF. CDR3 in DNA: TGTGCCACCAGCAGGGGGCTTGGAGAGACCCAGTACTTC.

V usage is TRBV19 and J usage is TRBJ1-5; D remains ambiguous. This CDR3 region has 15 residues. Germline V gene lookup returns CDR1 LNHDA and CDR2 SQIVND (reference sequence). Trimming cost V 2 bases and J 6 bases, with 14 bases left between them. The CDR3 sequence is CASSINGPESQPQHF. CDR3 DNA: TGTGCCAGTAGTATAAACGGACCCGAAAGTCAGCCCCAGCATTTT.

The J gene is TRBJ1-1, the V gene TRBV5-4; no clear D. V gave up 4 bases and J gave up 1 base, with 8 bases separating them. This CDR3 contains 13 residues. Germline V lookup: CDR1 SGHNT, CDR2 YYREEE (reference sequence). CDR3 residues: CASSGRSNTEAFF. For the CDR3, the DNA is TGTGCCAGCAGCGGGCGATCGAACACTGAAGCTTTCTTT.

V and J are TRBV6-5 and TRBJ1-2; 8 nucleotides line up with TRBD1. This CDR3 contains 15 residues. Per germline, CDR1 MNHEY and CDR2 SVGAGI. J lost 0 bases, V lost 0 bases, and 0 bases had no gene match. The CDR3 DNA reads TGTGCCAGCAGTTACTCGGGACAGGCTAACTATGGCTACACCTTC. This translates into CASSYSGQANYGYTF.

The chain is built from TRBV27 and TRBJ2-5; tentatively, D is TRBD2 (5 bases). Germline V gives CDR1 MNHEY, CDR2 SMNVEV (reference sequence). CDR3 length: 17 amino acids. V shed 2 bases and J shed 5 bases, with 21 bases lying between them. The CDR3 nucleotides are TGTGCCAGCAGTTTAAGGAGGTTGTTGAGGAAGTTGGAGACCCAGTACTTC. Translation gives CASSLRRLLRKLETQYF.

The gene calls are TRBV29-1 and TRBJ2-7, with TRBD2 identical over 10 bases. The CDR3 has 13 residues. Per the germline V gene, CDR1 is SQVTM and CDR2 is ANQGSEA. V lost 5 bases to trimming and J lost 2 bases; unmatched junction nucleotides: 3. CDR3 nucleotide sequence: TGCAGCGTTAGCGGGAGGGTTACCTACGAGCAGTACTTC. Translating gives CSVSGRVTYEQYF.

The J gene is TRBJ2-3, the V gene TRBV5-1; 9 bases are shared with TRBD1. The CDR3 totals 14 residues. J lost 5 bases, V lost 4 bases, and 5 bases had no gene match. Germline CDR1 reads SGHRS; CDR2 reads YFSETQ. The CDR3 sequence is CASSQQGAGDTQYF. CDR3 bases: TGCGCCAGCAGCCAACAGGGGGCGGGAGATACGCAGTATTTT. The whole variable domain, filled in from reference TRBV5-1 and TRBJ2-3, reads KAGVTQTPRYLIKTRGQQVTLSCSPISGHRSVSWYQQTPGQGLQFLFEYFSETQRNKGNFPGRFSGRQFSNSRSEMNVSTLELGDSALYLCASSQQGAGDTQYFGPGTRLTVL.

V and J are TRBV19 and TRBJ1-5; no clear D gene. CDR1 is LNHDA and CDR2 is SQIVND in the germline V gene (reference sequence). The V end was cut by 4 bases, the J end by 0 bases, with 7 bases between. The CDR3 sequence is 14 residues long. CDR3 amino acids: CASSTMDSNQPQHF. The DNA for the CDR3 is TGTGCCAGTAGTACCATGGATAGCAATCAGCCCCAGCATTTT.

CDR3 DNA: TGCAGCGCTGAGACGGAGAACACTGAAGCTTTCTTT. It yields the protein CSAETENTEAFF. The V call is TRBV29-1, the J call TRBJ1-1; D remains unclear. Germline CDR1 and CDR2: SQVTM and ANQGSEA. This CDR3 spans 12 amino acids. V was trimmed by 7 bases and J by 1 base, leaving 10 bases between them.

The chain uses TRBV9 and TRBJ2-5; tentatively, D is TRBD2 (6 bases). The germline V gene has CDR1 SGDLS and CDR2 YYNGEE. Trimming removed 3 bases at V and 1 base at J, with 16 bases between. The CDR3 runs to 16 residues. Here the CDR3 reads CASSAEPTRLQETQYF. CDR3 nucleotides: TGTGCCAGCAGCGCAGAGCCGACTAGGCTCCAAGAGACCCAGTACTTC.

The rearrangement uses TRBV7-9 and TRBJ1-3; D gene ambiguous. The CDR3 has 15 residues. Germline V gene data show CDR1 as SEHNR and CDR2 as FQNEAQ (reference sequence). The germline V and J ends were trimmed by 5 bases and 2 bases, with 13 bases remaining between them. The CDR3 loop is CASSHLTGTGNTIYF. The CDR3 nucleotides are TGTGCCAGCAGCCACCTCACGGGGACTGGAAACACCATATATTTT.

The V call is TRBV6-1, the J call TRBJ2-5; 7 nucleotides align to TRBD1. The V gene end was trimmed by 3 bases and the J gene end by 4 bases; junction bases not matched to a gene: 5. Germline V gives CDR1 MNHNS, CDR2 SASEGT. The CDR3 is 14 amino acids. CDR3 region: CASSDRGSRETQYF. The DNA for the CDR3 is TGTGCCAGCAGTGACAGGGGGAGTAGAGAGACCCAGTACTTC.

The chain links TRBV28 to TRBJ2-3; 10 nucleotides match TRBD2. Losses at the gene ends were 7 bases for V and 5 bases for J; bases not matched to a gene: 12. The CDR3 is 16 amino acids. Germline assignment: CDR1 MDHEN and CDR2 SYDVKM. The CDR3 nucleotides read TGTGCCAGCACTAACATAGCGGGAGGAGGAGGAGATACGCAGTATTTT. It codes for CASTNIAGGGGDTQYF.

This clone appeared once. Distinct nucleotide sequences in the sample also encode this CDR3. The J gene is TRBJ1-2, the V gene TRBV9; D is possibly TRBD1 (6 bases). The CDR3 extends over 12 amino acids. The germline gives CDR1 SGDLS, CDR2 YYNGEE. The ends were cut back, 3 bases at V and 8 bases at J, with 11 bases in the middle. CDR3 loop: CASSGTGSGYTF. DNA for the CDR3: TGTGCCAGCAGCGGTACAGGGTCGGGCTACACCTTC.

The V gene is TRBV18, the J gene TRBJ1-5; no clear D. The V and J ends lost 2 bases and 8 bases respectively, with 7 bases between them. Per the germline V gene, CDR1 is KGHSH and CDR2 is LQKENI. The CDR3 length is 12 residues. CDR3: CASSPTSEPQHF. DNA for the CDR3: TGTGCCAGCTCACCAACGTCGGAGCCCCAGCATTTT.

The chain recombines TRBV7-9 with TRBJ2-1; 11 positions agree with TRBD2. Germline trimming cut 1 base from V and 4 bases from J; bases unmatched to any gene: 3. Germline V CDR1 and CDR2: SEHNR, FQNEAQ (reference sequence). The CDR3 runs 16 residues. The CDR3 DNA follows: TGTGCCAGCAGCTTAGGAGCTAGCGGGAGGTACAATGAGCAGTTCTTC. Residues: CASSLGASGRYNEQFF.

The chain couples TRBV9 to TRBJ2-2, with TRBD1 as a possible D gene (5 bases). With 0 bases removed from V and 6 bases from J, the gap between germline ends came to 15 bases. Germline CDR1 and CDR2: SGDLS and YYNGEE. The CDR3 length is 16 residues. This CDR3 is CASSVGRTLKAGELFF. The CDR3 region has the DNA TGTGCCAGCAGCGTAGGAAGGACATTGAAGGCCGGGGAGCTGTTTTTT.

The chain recombines TRBV5-1 with TRBJ2-4, with a possible D match to TRBD1 (6 bases). Germline values: CDR1 SGHRS, CDR2 YFSETQ. This CDR3 has 16 amino acids. Trimming took off 4 bases at V and 0 bases at J, with 14 bases between the two ends. The DNA for the CDR3 is TGCGCCAGCAGCCCTACAGGGTCCCAAGCCAAAAACATTCAGTACTTC. As protein: CASSPTGSQAKNIQYF.

With respect to this clone: Within the sample, other DNA sequences also encode this same CDR3. This sequence joins TRBV2 and TRBJ1-2, with D possibly matching TRBD1 (5 bases). Germline assignment: CDR1 SNHLY and CDR2 FYNNEI. Trimming shortened V by 4 bases and J by 2 bases, and 8 bases separated the two germline ends. The CDR3 sequence is 13 residues long. For the CDR3, the DNA is TGTGCCAGCAGTGTGGGGCAGAACTATGGCTACACCTTC. This sequence encodes CASSVGQNYGYTF.

V and J are TRBV18 and TRBJ2-7; D perhaps matches TRBD2 (5 bases). The CDR3 spans 14 residues. V lost 5 bases to trimming and J lost 2 bases, with 13 bases between them. Germline CDR1 reads KGHSH; CDR2 reads LQKENI. In nucleotides, the CDR3 is TGTGCCAGCTCAGACTATGGCCGACCCTACGAGCAGTACTTC. As protein: CASSDYGRPYEQYF.

The chain is built from TRBV5-5 and TRBJ2-7; D gene uncertain. The CDR3 loop spans 18 amino acids. The germline gives CDR1 SGHKS, CDR2 YYEKEE (reference sequence). Trimming stripped 4 bases from V and 1 base from J, with 24 bases between. The CDR3: CASSGGRWEGILSYEQYF. CDR3 DNA sequence: TGTGCCAGCAGCGGCGGAAGATGGGAAGGCATCCTATCCTACGAGCAGTACTTC.

With respect to this clone: Other DNA sequences in this specimen translate into the identical CDR3. The chain uses TRBV7-2 and TRBJ1-2, with D possibly TRBD1 on 5 matching bases. This CDR3 is 14 amino acids long. CDR1 is SGHTA, CDR2 FQGNSA, per germline. The germline V and J ends were trimmed by 1 base and 0 bases, with 6 bases remaining between them. CDR3: CASSLGGSNYGYTF. CDR3 coding DNA: TGTGCCAGCAGCTTAGGGGGGTCTAACTATGGCTACACCTTC.

The chain couples TRBV7-3 to TRBJ2-1, with 11 bases fitting TRBD2. J lost 5 bases, V lost 5 bases, and 5 bases had no gene match. Germline values: CDR1 SGHTA, CDR2 FQGTGA. This CDR3 spans 15 amino acids. The CDR3 sequence: CASSLLAGADNEQFF. CDR3 sequence (DNA): TGTGCCAGCAGCCTACTAGCGGGAGCTGACAATGAGCAGTTCTTC. The full variable domain, rest sourced from reference TRBV7-3 and TRBJ2-1, is GAGVSQTPSNKVTEKGKYVELRCDPISGHTALYWYRQSLGQGPEFLIYFQGTGAADDSGLPNDRFFAVRPEGSVSTLKIQRTERGDSAVYLCASSLLAGADNEQFFGPGTRLTVL.

This clone was counted between two and nine times. This rearrangement joins TRBV2 to TRBJ1-2; 11 bases align to TRBD1. This CDR3 has 14 amino acids. After removal of 9 bases from V and 2 bases from J, the junction contained 5 bases not matched to a gene. CDR1 is SNHLY and CDR2 is FYNNEI in the germline V gene. The CDR3 DNA reads as TGTGCCAGTACGCGGACAGGGGGCAACTATGGCTACACCTTC. Protein product: CASTRTGGNYGYTF. Drawing the rest from reference TRBV2 and TRBJ1-2, the complete variable domain is EPEVTQTPSHQVTQMGQEVILRCVPISNHLYFYWYRQILGQKVEFLVSFYNNEISEKSEIFDDQFSVERPDGSNFTLKIRSTKLEDSAMYFCASTRTGGNYGYTFGSGTRLTVV.

This clone was observed a few times. The same CDR3 arises from other DNA sequences in this sample as well. The chain joins TRBV5-1 to TRBJ1-5, with D perhaps matching TRBD1 (5 bases). The germline CDR1 and CDR2 sequences are SGHRS and YFSETQ. Trimming stripped 5 bases from V and 1 base from J, with 10 bases between. There are 14 residues in the CDR3. CDR3 sequence (DNA): TGCGCCAGCAGTCTGGGGCACAGCAATCAGCCCCAGCATTTT. The encoded protein is CASSLGHSNQPQHF.